Included here is one T cell receptor (beta chain) sequence, with context. This clonotype was seen more than once but under ten times. Its antigen specificity is not known. A read error may produce the germline difference seen at one junction end. Systemically healthy Caucasian individuals from Russia, 35 to 50 in total and aged roughly 6 to 100 years, were included as donors. Each donor gave ten milliliters of peripheral blood, collected into EDTA-treated Vacutainer tubes. Ficoll-Paque density-gradient centrifugation was used to isolate PBMCs, with at least 6 million per sample. Trizol reagent was used to extract total RNA from PBMCs, with at least 6 micrograms per sample. Naive CD45RAhigh/CD27high T cell percentages were measured by flow cytometry on a PBMC aliquot from every donor. The method was 5' RACE. The instrument was an Illumina HiSeq 2500. A second roughly 6 to 12 cycle PCR used a sample-barcoded 5' primer and a J-beta primer mix. A unique molecular identifier was introduced onto each TCR beta cDNA molecule by a template-switch 5' adaptor carrying 12 random nucleotides. Each sample yielded at least 3 million CDR3-containing paired-end reads. First-strand cDNA synthesis was performed from all RNA using the Mint cDNA synthesis kit, with priming by a TRBC-specific oligonucleotide. Following uracil-DNA glycosylase treatment, a first 18-cycle PCR with universal primers M1SS and BC2_uni_R was performed on all cDNA. The authors' pipeline ran thus. Each sample was normalized by randomly selecting 1 million high-quality reads, each carrying a distinct molecular identifier. Reads with shared molecular identifiers were discarded instead of being binned into consensus sequences. CDR3 identification, clonotype clustering and error correction used MiTCR with a Q25 quality threshold and the strictest error-elimination algorithm. A nonparametric unseen species model using Euler transformation provided a lower-bound estimate of total TCR beta diversity. TCRdb reanalyzed the raw reads on its own, using fastp at Q25 for trimming and MiXCR for clone calling, and kept in-frame beta chains. Each CDR3 protein appears once, grouped with its most common genes and DNA. In this record, the V and J calls reflect TCRdb's handling and not the investigators' own analysis. Recorded for this sample are 800,000 to 1,300,000 distinct CDR3 sequences; under 30% of them occurred a single time. Of the sample, less than 0.85% falls within the top ten clones.

Inclusive of the bounding cysteine and phenylalanine, the CDR3 is 14 residues long. Only the CDR3 part of the read is kept: 42 bases, read in frame from the first base. The germline V gene (reference sequence) specifies SEHNR as CDR1 and FQNEAQ as CDR2. This sample was taken from a study of blood T cells in healthy people across ages (dated by TCRdb to about 2015). The study in broad terms: In model experiments, template switching captured roughly one uniquely barcoded TCR beta cDNA molecule for every two T cells. For two donors (one aged 18 to 29 and one aged 80 or older), the study analyzed two additional independent replicas of 1 million unique cDNA reads from the same blood draw. Using deep sequencing normalized with unique cDNA molecular identifiers, the study measured how TCR beta repertoire diversity changes with age. The donors were divided into four age groups: young (average around 16 years), middle-aged (roughly 42), aged (about 56) and long-lived (roughly 82). Broader findings and caveats from the paper: Compared with the aged group, the long-lived group had more naive CD4+ T cells, fewer expanded clones and increased TCR diversity, a pattern suggesting age selection. The CMV infection status of donors was not known, potentially confounding age-related changes in expanded clonotypes. Observed TCR beta diversity correlated strongly with the percentage of naive T cells measured by flow cytometry. As age increased, observed TCR beta diversity per million T cells dropped in a roughly linear way, and a significant reduction was already evident by age about 36. Estimates of total diversity based on one million sequenced T cells were considered lower bounds and underestimates. Since profiling was done on bulk unsorted PBMCs, naive and antigen-experienced compartments could not be conclusively compared.

This sample was also put to use in a study of T cells of mothers and their children. The second study also describes: Nine systemically healthy Caucasian individuals, comprising three mothers and their six children, were included as donors. cDNA synthesis used all of the extracted RNA, with 1.5 ug of RNA in each 15 ul reaction. In the second PCR, the M1S primer added sample barcodes and 2-4 random nucleotides. Over 9.5 million TCR beta CDR3 reads were obtained for each mother, and 3 million to 3.5 million reads were obtained for each child. Thymic selection similarly shapes TCR recombination output in related and unrelated pairs, with minor effect from inherited differences. Normalized repertoire overlap in related mother-child pairs was always slightly higher than in unrelated mother-child pairs, but the difference was never significant. With a sensitivity of approximately 100 clones per million clonotypes, no persistent microchimeric T cell clones were detected. To look for features that set related mother-child pairs apart from unrelated individuals, the researchers ran deep NGS to compare the TCR beta repertoires of mothers and children. On average, the children were approximately 11 +/- 4 years old, while the mothers were about 37 +/- 4 years old. After adapter ligation with NEBNext reagents, the libraries were sequenced on Illumina HiSeq 2000 with 100+100 nt paired-end reads. To prevent cross-contamination, the mother and child libraries were prepared a month apart and were sequenced in separate runs. For each donor, somewhere between about 500,000 and 2,300,000 distinct TCR beta clonotypes were identified. Naive TCR beta clonotypes were estimated from low-frequency clonotypes matched to each donor's FACS-determined naive share, without sorting.

This clonotype originated in a girl aged 2 to 9 in good health. Material: blood. The V and J segments used are TRBV7-9 and TRBJ2-7; the D gene assignment is ambiguous. The nucleotide sequence reads as follows: TGTGCCAGCAGCTCCAGCGCGCAAATTAGTAAGGAACTCTTC. The encoded protein is CASSSSAQISKELF. The CDR3 plus the reference TRBV7-9 and TRBJ2-7 genes for the other parts give the full variable domain: DTGVSQNPRHKITKRGQNVTFRCDPISEHNRLYWYRQTLGQGPEFLTYFQNEAQLEKSRLLSDRFSAERPKGSFSTLEIQRTEQGDSAMYLCASSSSAQISKELFGPGTRLTVT.